These 3 T cell receptor beta chains were sequenced from one sample in a study of Graves' ophthalmopathy and Graves' hyperthyroidism. RNA transcripts served as template for amplifying TCR beta CDR3 sequences. HTBI-primed RT-PCR formed the first round, and a multiplex PCR formed the second. TCRdb called the multiplex PCR reads again in MiXCR, with one record for every CDR3 protein. The sample lists around 600,000 distinct CDR3 sequences, roughly two fifths occurring once. Material: peripheral blood. The receptors originated from an adult man with Graves' ophthalmopathy.

This clonotype was detected only a few times. The chain combines TRBV11-2 with TRBJ1-5; D not certain. The CDR3 totals 15 residues. In germline, CDR1 is SGHAT, CDR2 FQNNGV. Trimming removed 6 bases at V and 0 bases at J, with 12 bases between. In DNA, the CDR3 is TGTGCCAGCAGTCTTCGGGGAAATAGCAATCAGCCCCAGCATTTT. Amino acids: CASSLRGNSNQPQHF.

In this sample, this clonotype turned up a few times. The chain has TRBV19 and TRBJ1-1, with 7 bases aligning to TRBD1. The germline V gene encodes CDR1 LNHDA and CDR2 SQIVND (reference sequence). V gave up 4 bases and J gave up 13 bases; unmatched junction bases: 15. CDR3 length equals 14 residues. The CDR3 region has the DNA TGTGCCAGTAGTACCTTTTTCGATGACAGGGTGGTTTTCTTT. This translates into CASSTFFDDRVVFF.

On this clonotype itself: This may be a read error: a much more frequent sequence differs by one nucleotide. The rearrangement links TRBV9 to TRBJ1-6; weak D call: TRBD1 (5 bases). Germline lookup yields CDR1 SGDLS and CDR2 YYNGEE. Between the trimmed V and J ends, which lost 5 bases and 10 bases, there was a span of 13 bases. The CDR3 covers 13 residues. CDR3 sequence reads: CASSTPGCSPLHF. The CDR3 nucleotides read TGTGCCAGCAGTACCCCAGGGTGCTCACCCCTCCACTTT. The complete variable domain, with remaining parts taken from reference TRBV9 and TRBJ1-6, reads DSGVTQTPKHLITATGQRVTLRCSPRSGDLSVYWYQQSLDQGLQFLIQYYNGEERAKGNILERFSAQQFPDLHSELNLSSLELGDSALYFCASSTPGCSPLHFGNGTRLTVT.